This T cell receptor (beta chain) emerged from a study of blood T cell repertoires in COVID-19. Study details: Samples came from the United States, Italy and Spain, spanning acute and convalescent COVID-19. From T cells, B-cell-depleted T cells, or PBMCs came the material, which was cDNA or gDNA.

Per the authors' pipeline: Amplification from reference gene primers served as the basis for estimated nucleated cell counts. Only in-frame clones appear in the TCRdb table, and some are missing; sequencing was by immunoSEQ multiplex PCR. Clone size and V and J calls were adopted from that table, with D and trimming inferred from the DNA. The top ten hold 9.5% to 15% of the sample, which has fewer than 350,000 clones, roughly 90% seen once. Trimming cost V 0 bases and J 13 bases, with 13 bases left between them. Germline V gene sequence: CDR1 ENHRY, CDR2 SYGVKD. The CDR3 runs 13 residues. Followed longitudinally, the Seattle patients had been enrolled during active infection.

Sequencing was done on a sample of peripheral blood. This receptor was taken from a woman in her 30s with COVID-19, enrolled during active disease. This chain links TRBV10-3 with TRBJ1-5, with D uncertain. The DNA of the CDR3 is TGTGCCATCAGTGAGTCGAATGGAGGAAAGCAGCATTTT. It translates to CAISESNGGKQHF.